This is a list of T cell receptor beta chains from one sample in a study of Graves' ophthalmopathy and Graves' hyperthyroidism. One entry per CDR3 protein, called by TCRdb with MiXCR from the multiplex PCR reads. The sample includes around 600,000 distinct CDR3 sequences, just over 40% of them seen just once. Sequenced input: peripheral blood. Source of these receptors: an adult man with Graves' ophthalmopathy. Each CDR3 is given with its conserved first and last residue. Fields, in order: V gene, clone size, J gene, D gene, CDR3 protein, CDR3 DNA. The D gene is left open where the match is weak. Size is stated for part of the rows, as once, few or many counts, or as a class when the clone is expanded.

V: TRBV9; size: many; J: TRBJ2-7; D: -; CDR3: CASSPKVSYEQYF; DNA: TGTGCCAGCAGCCCAAAAGTGTCCTACGAGCAGTACTTC
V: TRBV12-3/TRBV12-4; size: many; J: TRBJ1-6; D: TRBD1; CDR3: CASSPTGGSPLHF; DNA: TGTGCCAGCAGTCCAACAGGGGGTTCACCCCTCCACTTT
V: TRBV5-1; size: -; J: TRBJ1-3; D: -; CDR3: CASSSQGDTGNTIYF; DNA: TGCGCCAGCAGCTCGCAAGGGGACACTGGAAACACCATATATTTT
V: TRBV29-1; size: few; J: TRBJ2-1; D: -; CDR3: CSVRWAEQFF; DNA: TGCAGCGTTCGTTGGGCTGAGCAGTTCTTC
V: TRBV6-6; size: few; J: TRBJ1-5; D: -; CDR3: CASSPGLTQPQHF; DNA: TGTGCCAGCTCACCAGGGTTGACTCAGCCCCAGCATTTT
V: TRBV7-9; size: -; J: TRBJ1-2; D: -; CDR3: CASSIATEHYGYTF; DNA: TGTGCCAGCTCAATTGCAACGGAGCACTATGGCTACACCTTC
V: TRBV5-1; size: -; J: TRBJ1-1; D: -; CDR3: CASAREGEGAFF; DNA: TGCGCCAGCGCCCGTGAAGGGGAAGGAGCTTTCTTT
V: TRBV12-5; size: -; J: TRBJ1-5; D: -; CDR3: CASGLGGSNQPQHF; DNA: TGTGCTAGTGGTTTGGGTGGAAGCAATCAGCCCCAGCATTTT
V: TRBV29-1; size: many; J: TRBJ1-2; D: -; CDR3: CSVGGVGNYGYTF; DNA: TGCAGCGTTGGTGGGGTAGGGAACTATGGCTACACCTTC
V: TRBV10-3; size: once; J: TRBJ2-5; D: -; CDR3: CAISESRDRQDPRETQYF; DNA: TGTGCCATCAGTGAGTCGAGAGACCGACAGGACCCAAGGGAGACCCAGTACTTC
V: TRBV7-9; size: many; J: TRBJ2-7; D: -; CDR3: CSVGQGGYEQYF; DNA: TGTTCAGTTGGGCAGGGTGGCTACGAGCAGTACTTC
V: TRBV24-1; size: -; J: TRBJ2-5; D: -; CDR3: CATSEATGRETQYF; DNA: TGTGCCACCAGTGAAGCCACCGGCAGAGAGACCCAGTACTTC
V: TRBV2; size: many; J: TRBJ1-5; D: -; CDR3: CASSEVGFSNQPQHF; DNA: TGTGCCAGCAGTGAGGTGGGTTTCAGCAATCAGCCCCAGCATTTT
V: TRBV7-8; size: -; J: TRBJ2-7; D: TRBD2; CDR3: CASSQAGGRALYEQYF; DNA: TGTGCCAGCAGCCAAGCGGGAGGCAGGGCCCTCTACGAGCAGTACTTC
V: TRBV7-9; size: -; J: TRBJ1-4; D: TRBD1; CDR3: CASSPTGGVGTNEKLFF; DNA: TGTGCCAGCAGTCCTACAGGGGGTGTGGGAACTAATGAAAAACTGTTTTTT
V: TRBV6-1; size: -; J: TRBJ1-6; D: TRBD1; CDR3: CATDRDDNSPLHF; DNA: TGTGCCACAGACAGGGATGACAATTCACCCCTCCACTTT
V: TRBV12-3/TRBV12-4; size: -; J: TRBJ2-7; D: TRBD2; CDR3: CASSYAGGGYEQYF; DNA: TGTGCCAGCAGTTACGCGGGAGGAGGGTACGAGCAGTACTTC
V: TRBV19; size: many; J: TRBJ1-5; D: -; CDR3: CASSNGGVGNQPQHF; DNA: TGTGCCAGTAGTAATGGCGGGGTTGGCAATCAGCCCCAGCATTTT
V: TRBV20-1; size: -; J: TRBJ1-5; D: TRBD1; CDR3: CSARGRGGNQPQHF; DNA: TGCAGTGCTAGGGGCAGGGGGGGCAATCAGCCCCAGCATTTT
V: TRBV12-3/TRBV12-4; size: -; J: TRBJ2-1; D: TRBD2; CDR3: CASSPRAGYNEQFF; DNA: TGTGCCAGCAGCCCGCGAGCGGGATACAATGAGCAGTTCTTC
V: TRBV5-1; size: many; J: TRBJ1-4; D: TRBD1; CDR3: CASSFTGVAEKLFF; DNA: TGCGCCAGCAGCTTTACAGGGGTGGCTGAAAAACTGTTTTTT
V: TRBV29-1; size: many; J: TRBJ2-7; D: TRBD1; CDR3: CSVTLRDSSYEQYF; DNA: TGCAGCGTGACCCTCCGGGACAGTTCCTACGAGCAGTACTTC